This T cell receptor beta chain was obtained from a study of T cell repertoires in cytomegalovirus infection. Study-wide context: It was the public TCR beta signatures that indicated both CMV infection and matching HLA type.

This clonotype has more than one count but fewer than ten. TCRdb passed the reads through MiXCR, listing each CDR3 protein once. The sample gives under 200,000 distinct CDR3 sequences, 15% to 20% of which show up once; roughly a sixth is in the top ten. Germline V gives CDR1 MNHEY, CDR2 SVGAGI. The CDR3 runs 15 residues. Trimming removed 2 bases from V and 0 bases from J, with 11 bases in between. This receptor was obtained from a human donor in good health (CMV status not recorded). Some clones in this sample may be carry-over from other donors' samples. This chain links TRBV6-5 with TRBJ2-7; D ambiguous. Specimen: CD8+ T cells from PBMCs. The CDR3 region has the DNA TGTGCCAGCAGTTACGGTAAACGGTTCTCCTACGAGCAGTACTTC. Amino acid sequence: CASSYGKRFSYEQYF.